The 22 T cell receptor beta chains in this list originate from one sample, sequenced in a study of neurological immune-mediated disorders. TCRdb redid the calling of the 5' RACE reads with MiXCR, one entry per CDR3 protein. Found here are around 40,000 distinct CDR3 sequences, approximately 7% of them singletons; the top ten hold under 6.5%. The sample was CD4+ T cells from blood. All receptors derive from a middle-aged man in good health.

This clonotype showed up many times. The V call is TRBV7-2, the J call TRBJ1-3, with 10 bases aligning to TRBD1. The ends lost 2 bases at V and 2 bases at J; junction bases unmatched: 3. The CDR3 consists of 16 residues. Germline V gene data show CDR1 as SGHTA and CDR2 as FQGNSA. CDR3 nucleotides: TGTGCCAGCAGCTTATCGGGACAGGGGACTGGAAACACCATATATTTT. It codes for CASSLSGQGTGNTIYF.

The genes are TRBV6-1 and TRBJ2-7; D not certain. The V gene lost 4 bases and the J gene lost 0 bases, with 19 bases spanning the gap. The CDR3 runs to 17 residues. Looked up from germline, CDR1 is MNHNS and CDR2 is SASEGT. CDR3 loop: CASSGASPKGVSYEQYF. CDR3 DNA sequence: TGTGCCAGCAGTGGGGCGAGCCCGAAGGGTGTCTCCTACGAGCAGTACTTC.

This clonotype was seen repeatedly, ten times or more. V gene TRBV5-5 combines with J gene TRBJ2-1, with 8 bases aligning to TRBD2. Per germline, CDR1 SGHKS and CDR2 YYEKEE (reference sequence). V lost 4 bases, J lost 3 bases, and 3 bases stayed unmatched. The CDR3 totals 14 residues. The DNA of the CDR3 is TGTGCCAGCAGCCCCACTAGCGGCTACAATGAGCAGTTCTTC. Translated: CASSPTSGYNEQFF.

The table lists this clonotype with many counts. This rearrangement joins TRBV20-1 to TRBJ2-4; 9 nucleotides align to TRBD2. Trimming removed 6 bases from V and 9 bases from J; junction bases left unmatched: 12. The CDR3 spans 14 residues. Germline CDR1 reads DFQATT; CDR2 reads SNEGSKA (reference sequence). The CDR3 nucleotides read TGCAGTGCAACACCCGGGACTAGCCTCGGCATTCAGTACTTC. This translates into CSATPGTSLGIQYF.

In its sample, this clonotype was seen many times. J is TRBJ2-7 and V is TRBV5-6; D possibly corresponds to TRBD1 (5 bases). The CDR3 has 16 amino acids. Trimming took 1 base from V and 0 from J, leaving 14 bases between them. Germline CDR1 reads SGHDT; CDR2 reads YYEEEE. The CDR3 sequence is CASSLRGQEISYEQYF. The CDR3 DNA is TGTGCCAGCAGCTTGAGGGGCCAGGAGATCTCCTACGAGCAGTACTTC.

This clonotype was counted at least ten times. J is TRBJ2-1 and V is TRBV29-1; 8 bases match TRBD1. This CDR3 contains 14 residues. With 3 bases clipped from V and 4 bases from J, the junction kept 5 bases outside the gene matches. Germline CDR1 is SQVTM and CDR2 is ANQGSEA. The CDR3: CSVEYRGKYNEQFF. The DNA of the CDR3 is TGCAGCGTTGAGTACAGGGGGAAATACAATGAGCAGTTCTTC.

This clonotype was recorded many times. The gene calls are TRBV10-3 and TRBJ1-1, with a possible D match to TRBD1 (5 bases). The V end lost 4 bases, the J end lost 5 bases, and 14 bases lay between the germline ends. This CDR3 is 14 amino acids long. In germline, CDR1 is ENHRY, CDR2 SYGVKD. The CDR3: CAISAGTGRTEAFF. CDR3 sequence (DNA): TGTGCCATCAGTGCCGGGACGGGGAGGACTGAAGCTTTCTTT.

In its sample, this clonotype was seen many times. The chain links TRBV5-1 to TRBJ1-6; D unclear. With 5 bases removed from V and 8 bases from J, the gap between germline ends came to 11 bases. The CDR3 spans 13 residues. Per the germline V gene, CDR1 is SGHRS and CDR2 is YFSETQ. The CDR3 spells CASRGIGDSPLHF. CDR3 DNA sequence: TGCGCCAGCAGGGGGATCGGGGATTCACCCCTCCACTTT.

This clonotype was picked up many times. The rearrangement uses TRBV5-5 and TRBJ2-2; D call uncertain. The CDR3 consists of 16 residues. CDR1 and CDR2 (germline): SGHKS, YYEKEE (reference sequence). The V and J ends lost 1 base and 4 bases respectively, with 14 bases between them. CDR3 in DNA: TGTGCCAGCAGCTTGACCGGGCAGATACCCACCGGGGAGCTGTTTTTT. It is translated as CASSLTGQIPTGELFF. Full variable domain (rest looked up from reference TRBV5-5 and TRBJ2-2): DAGVTQSPTHLIKTRGQQVTLRCSPISGHKSVSWYQQVLGQGPQFIFQYYEKEERGRGNFPDRFSARQFPNYSSELNVNALLLGDSALYLCASSLTGQIPTGELFFGEGSRLTVL.

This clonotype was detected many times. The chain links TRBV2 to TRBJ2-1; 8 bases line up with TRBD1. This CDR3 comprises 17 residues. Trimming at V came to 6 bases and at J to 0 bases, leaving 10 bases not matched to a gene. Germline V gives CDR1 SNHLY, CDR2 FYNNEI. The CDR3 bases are TGTGCCAGCAGAGACAGGGGTCGGGCCAACTCCTACAATGAGCAGTTCTTC. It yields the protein CASRDRGRANSYNEQFF.

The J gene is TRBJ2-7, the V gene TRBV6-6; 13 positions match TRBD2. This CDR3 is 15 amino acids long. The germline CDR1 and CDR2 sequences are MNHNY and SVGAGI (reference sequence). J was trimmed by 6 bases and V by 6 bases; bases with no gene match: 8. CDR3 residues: CASSTLAGGLGEQYF. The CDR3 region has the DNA TGTGCCAGCAGCACACTAGCGGGAGGGCTCGGCGAGCAGTACTTC.

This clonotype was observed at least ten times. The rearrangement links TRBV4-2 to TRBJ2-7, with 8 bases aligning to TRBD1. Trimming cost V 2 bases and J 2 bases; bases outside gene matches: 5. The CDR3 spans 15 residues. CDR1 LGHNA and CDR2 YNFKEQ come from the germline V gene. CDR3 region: CASSQSPDRAYEQYF. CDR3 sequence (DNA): TGTGCCAGCAGCCAATCCCCGGACAGGGCCTACGAGCAGTACTTC.

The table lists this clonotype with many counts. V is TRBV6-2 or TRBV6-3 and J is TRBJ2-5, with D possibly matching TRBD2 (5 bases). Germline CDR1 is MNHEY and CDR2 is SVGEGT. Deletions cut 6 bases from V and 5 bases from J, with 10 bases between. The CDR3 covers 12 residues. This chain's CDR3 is CASRRERETQYF. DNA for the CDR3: TGTGCCAGCAGGAGGGAGCGGGAGACCCAGTACTTC.

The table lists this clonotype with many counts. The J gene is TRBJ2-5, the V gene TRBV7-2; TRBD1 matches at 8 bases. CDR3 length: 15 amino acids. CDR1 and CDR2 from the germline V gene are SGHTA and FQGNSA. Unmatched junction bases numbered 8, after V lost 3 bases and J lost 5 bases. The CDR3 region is CASSFGTGTAETQYF. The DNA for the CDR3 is TGTGCCAGCAGCTTTGGGACAGGTACAGCGGAGACCCAGTACTTC.

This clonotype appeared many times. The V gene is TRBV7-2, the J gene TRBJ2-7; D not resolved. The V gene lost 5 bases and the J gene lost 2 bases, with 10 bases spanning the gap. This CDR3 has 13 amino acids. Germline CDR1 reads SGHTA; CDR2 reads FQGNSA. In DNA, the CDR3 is TGTGCCAGCAGCCCCCCGAATACCTACGAGCAGTACTTC. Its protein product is CASSPPNTYEQYF.

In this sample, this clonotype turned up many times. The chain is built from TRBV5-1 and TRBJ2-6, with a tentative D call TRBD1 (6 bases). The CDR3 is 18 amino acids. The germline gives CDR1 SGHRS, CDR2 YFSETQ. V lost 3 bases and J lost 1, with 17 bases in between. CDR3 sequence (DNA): TGCGCCAGCAGCTCCGAAACAGGGATTGGGTCTGGGGCCAACGTCCTGACTTTC. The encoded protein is CASSSETGIGSGANVLTF.

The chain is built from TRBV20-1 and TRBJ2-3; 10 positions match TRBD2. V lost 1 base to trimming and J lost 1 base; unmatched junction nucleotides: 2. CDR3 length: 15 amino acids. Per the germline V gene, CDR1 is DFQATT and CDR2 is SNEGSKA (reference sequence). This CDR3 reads CSARGGTSGTDTQYF. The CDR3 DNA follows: TGCAGTGCTAGAGGGGGGACTAGCGGCACAGATACGCAGTATTTT.

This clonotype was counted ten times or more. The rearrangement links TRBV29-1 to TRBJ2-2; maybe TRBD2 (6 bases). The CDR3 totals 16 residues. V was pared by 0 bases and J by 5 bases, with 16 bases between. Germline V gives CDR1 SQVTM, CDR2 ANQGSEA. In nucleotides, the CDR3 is TGCAGCGTTGAAGAACCTCGGGGACTTTATACCGGGGAGCTGTTTTTT. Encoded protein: CSVEEPRGLYTGELFF.

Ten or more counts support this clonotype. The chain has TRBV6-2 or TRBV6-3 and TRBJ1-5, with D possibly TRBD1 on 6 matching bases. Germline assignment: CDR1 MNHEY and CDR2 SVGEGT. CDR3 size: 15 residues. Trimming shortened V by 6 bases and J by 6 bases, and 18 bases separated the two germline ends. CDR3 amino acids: CASSPGHRSSQPQHF. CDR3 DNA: TGTGCCAGCAGCCCGGGACACAGGTCGAGTCAGCCCCAGCATTTT.

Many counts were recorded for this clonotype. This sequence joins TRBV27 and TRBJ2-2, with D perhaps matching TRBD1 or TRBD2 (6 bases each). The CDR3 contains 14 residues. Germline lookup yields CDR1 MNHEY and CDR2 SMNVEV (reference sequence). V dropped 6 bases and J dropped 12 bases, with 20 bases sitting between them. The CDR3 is CASSPDRRRGKLFF. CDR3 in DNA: TGTGCCAGCAGCCCTGACAGGCGGCGGGGTAAGCTGTTTTTT.

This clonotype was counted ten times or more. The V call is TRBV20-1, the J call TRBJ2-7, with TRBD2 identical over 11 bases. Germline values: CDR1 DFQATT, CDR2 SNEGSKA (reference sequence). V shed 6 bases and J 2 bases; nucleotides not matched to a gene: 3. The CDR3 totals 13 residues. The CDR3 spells CSAKTSGTYEQYF. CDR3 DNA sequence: TGCAGTGCCAAGACTAGCGGGACCTACGAGCAGTACTTC.

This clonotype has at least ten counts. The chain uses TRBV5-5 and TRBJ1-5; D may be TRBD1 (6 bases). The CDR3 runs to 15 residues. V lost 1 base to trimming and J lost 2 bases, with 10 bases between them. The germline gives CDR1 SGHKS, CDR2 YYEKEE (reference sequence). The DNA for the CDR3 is TGTGCCAGCAGCTTGAAACAGGGTGGCAATCAGCCCCAGCATTTT. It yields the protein CASSLKQGGNQPQHF.